The entry that follows covers one T cell receptor beta chain sequence. Its antigen is not known. The data were taken from a study of somatic mutations in cytotoxic T cells in rheumatoid arthritis. Study as a whole: Some V beta antibody-stained T-cell populations were flow-sorted at nearly 100% purity, including V beta1+ cells sequenced for TCRB.

TCRdb's copy holds only in-frame clones and misses some; the assay was immunoSEQ multiplex PCR. This sample has roughly 13,000 clones, with around 78% found just once. Overall study findings and caveats: Patients with rheumatoid arthritis did not differ significantly from age-matched healthy controls in CD8+ T-cell clonality. CD8+ clonality increased with age in rheumatoid arthritis patients but not in healthy controls.

Per germline, CDR1 MNHEY and CDR2 SVGAGI. The CDR3 is 13 amino acids. V lost 2 bases and J lost 9, with 11 bases in between. The sequence derives from an adult with rheumatoid arthritis. The chain employs TRBV6-5 and TRBJ2-1; D tentatively reads TRBD1 or TRBD2 (5 bases each). Sequencing was carried out using CD8+ T cells sorted from blood. CDR3 DNA: TGTGCCAGCAGTTACCCGAGGGGACGTGAGCAGTTCTTC. Its protein product is CASSYPRGREQFF.